The clone carrying this T cell receptor (beta chain) came up a few times. Its antigen is undetermined. V gave up 7 bases and J gave up 0 bases, with 15 bases separating them. CDR1 is SQVTM, CDR2 ANQGSEA, per germline. There are 14 residues in the CDR3. This specimen belongs to a study of T cells in localized non-small cell lung cancer. Assay: immunoSEQ multiplex PCR; the TCRdb copy retains only in-frame clones and omits some. Among 13,000 or so clones listed, roughly 28% were seen once. General study findings and limits: Out of the top 100 tumor clones, a median about 57 were seen in adjacent lung. Highest T cell clonality was seen in uninvolved adjacent lung, surpassing that measured in tumor. Since sequencing was restricted to only one region of the tumor, intratumor heterogeneity remains a possibility.

The V gene is TRBV29-1, the J gene TRBJ1-1; unclear D gene. This receptor was obtained from a female donor over 55 with stage I lung adenocarcinoma. Material: lung tumor tissue, obtained before any cancer treatment. CDR3 in amino acids: CSAWKGTMNTEAFF. Written as DNA, the CDR3 is TGCAGCGCCTGGAAGGGCACCATGAACACTGAAGCTTTCTTT.